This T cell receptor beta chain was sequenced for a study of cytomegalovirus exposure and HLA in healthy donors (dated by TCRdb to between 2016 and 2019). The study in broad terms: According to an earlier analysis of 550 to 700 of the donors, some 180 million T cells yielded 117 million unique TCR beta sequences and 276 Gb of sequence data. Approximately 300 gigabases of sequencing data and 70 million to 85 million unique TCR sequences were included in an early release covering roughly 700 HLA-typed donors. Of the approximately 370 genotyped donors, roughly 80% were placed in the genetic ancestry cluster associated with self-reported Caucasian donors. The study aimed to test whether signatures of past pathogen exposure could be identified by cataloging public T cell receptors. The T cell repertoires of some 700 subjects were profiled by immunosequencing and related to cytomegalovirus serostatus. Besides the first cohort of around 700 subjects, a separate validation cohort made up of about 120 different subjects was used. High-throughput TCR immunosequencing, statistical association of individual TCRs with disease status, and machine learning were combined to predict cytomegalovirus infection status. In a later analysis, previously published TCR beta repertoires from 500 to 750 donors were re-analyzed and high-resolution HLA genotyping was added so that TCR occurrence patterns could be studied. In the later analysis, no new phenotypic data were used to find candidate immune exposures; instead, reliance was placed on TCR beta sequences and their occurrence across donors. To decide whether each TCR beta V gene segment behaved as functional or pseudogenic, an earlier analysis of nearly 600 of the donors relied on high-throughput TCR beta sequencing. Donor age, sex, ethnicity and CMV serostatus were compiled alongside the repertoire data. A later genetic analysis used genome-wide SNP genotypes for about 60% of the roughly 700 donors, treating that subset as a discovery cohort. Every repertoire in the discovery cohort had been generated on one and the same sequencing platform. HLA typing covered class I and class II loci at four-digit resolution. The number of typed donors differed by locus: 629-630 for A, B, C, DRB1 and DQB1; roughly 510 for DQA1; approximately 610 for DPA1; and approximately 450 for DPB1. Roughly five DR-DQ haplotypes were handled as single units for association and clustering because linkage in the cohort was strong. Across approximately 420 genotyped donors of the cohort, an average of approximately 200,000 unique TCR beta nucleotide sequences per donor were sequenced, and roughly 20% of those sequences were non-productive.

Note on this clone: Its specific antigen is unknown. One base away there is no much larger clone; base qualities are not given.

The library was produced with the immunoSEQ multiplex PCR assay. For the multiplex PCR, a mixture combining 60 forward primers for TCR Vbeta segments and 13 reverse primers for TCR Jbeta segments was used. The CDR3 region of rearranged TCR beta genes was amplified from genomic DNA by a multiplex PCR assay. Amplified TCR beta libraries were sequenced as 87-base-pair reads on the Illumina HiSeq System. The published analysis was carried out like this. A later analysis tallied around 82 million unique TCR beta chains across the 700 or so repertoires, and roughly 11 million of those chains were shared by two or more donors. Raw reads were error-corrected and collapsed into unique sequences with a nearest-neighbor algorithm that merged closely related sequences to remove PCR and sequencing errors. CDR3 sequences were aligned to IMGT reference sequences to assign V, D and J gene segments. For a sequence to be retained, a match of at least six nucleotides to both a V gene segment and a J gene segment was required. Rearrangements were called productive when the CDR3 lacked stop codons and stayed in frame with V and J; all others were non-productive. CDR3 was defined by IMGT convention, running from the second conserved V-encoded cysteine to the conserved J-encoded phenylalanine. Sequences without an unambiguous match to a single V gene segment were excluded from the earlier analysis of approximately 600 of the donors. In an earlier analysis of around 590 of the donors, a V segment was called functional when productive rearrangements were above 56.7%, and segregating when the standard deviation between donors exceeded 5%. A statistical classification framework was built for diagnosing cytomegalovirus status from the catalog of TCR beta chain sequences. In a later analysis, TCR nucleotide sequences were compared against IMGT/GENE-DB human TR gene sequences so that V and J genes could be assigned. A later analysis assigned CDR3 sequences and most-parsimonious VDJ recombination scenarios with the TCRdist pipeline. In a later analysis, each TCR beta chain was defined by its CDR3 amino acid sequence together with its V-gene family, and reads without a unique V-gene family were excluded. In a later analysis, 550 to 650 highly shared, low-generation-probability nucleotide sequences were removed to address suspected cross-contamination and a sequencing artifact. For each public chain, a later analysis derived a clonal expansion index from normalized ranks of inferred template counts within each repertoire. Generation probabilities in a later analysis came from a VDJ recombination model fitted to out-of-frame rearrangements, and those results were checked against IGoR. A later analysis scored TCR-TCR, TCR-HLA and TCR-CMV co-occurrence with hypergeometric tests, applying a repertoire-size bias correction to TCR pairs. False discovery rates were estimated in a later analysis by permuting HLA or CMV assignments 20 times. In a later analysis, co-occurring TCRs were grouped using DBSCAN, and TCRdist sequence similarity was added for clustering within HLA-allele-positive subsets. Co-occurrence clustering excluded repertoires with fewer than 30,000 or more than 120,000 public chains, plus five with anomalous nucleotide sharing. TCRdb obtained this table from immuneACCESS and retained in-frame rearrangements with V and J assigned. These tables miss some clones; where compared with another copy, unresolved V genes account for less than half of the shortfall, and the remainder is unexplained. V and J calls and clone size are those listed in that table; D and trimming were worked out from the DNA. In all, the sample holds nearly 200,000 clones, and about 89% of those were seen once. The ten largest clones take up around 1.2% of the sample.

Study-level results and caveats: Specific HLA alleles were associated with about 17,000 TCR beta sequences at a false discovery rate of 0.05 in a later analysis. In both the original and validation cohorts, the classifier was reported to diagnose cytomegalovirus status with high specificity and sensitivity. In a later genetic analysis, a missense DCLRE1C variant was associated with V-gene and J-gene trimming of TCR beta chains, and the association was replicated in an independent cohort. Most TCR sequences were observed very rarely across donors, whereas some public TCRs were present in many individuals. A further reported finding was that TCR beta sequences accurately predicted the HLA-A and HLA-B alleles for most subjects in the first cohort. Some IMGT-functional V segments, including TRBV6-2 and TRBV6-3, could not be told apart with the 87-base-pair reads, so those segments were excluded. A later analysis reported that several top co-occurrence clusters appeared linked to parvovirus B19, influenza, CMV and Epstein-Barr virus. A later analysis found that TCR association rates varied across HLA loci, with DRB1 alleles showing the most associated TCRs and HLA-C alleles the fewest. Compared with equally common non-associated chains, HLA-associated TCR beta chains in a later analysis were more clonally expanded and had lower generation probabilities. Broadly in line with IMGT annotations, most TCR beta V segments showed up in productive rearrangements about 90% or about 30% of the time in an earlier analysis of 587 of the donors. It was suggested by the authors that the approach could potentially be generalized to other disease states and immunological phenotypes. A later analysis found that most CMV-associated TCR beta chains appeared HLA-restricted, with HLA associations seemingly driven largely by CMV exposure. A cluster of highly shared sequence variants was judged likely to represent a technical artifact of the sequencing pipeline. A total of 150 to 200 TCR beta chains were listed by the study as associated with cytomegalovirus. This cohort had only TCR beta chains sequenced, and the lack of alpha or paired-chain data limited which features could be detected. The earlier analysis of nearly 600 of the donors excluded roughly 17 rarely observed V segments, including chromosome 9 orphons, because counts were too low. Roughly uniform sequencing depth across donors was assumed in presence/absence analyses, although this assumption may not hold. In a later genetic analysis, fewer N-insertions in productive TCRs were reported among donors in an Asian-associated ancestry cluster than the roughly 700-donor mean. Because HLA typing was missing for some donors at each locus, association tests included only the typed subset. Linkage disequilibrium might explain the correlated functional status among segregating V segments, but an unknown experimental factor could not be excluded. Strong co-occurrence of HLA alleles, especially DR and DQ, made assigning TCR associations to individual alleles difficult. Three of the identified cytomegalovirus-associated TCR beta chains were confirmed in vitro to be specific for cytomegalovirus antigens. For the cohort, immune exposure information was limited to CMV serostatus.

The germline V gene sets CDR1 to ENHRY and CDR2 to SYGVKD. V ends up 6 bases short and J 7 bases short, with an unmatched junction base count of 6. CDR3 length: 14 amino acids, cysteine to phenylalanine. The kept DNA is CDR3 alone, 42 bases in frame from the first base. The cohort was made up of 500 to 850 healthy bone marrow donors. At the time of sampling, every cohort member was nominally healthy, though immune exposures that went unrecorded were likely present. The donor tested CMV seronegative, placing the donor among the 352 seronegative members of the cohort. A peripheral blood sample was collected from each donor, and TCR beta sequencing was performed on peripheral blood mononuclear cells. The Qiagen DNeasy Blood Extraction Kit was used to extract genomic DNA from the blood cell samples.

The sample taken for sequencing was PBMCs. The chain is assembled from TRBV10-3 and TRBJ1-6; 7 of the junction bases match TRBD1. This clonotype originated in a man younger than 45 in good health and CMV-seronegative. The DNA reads TGTGCCATCAGCCAGATACAGGGGAATTCACCCCTCCACTTT. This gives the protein CAISQIQGNSPLHF.